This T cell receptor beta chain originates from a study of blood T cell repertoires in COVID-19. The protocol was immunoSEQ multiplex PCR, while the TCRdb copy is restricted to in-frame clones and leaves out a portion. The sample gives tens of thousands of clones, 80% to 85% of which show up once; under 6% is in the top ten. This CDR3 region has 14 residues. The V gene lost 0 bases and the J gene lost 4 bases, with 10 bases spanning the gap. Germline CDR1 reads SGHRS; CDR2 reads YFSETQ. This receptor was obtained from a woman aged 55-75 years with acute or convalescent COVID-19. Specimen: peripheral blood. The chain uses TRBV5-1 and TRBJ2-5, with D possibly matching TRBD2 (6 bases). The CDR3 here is CASSLEGGAETQYF. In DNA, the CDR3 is TGCGCCAGCAGCTTGGAGGGCGGGGCAGAGACCCAGTACTTC.